The T cell receptor beta chain described here comes from a study of spatial heterogeneity in lung cancer. For the study at large: Fewer alpha-chain than beta-chain sequences were consistently detected. Findings and limits, study-wide: Tumor mutation count correlated with how many alpha and beta TCRs expanded intratumorally.

Time point of the sample: sample taken at primary tumor resection. Samples came from 70 to 80 TRACERx patients with untreated early-stage lung cancer. This clonotype was counted ten times or more. Antigen: not known. Unique molecular identifiers tagged every individual TCR cDNA molecule. TCRdb fed the 5' RACE reads into MiXCR, producing one record per CDR3 protein. Of about 100,000 distinct CDR3 sequences in the sample, approximately 4.4% were seen once. Germline loops: CDR1 MDHEN, CDR2 SYDVKM. Losses at the gene ends were 3 bases for V and 0 bases for J; bases not matched to a gene: 5. The CDR3 extends over 15 amino acids.

The V and J genes are TRBV28 and TRBJ2-7, with 7 nucleotides matching TRBD1. The clonotype was recovered from a male donor with early-stage non-small cell lung cancer. The sample here was lung tumor tissue, taken at surgery. As DNA, the CDR3 is TGTGCCAGCAGTTTCGACAGGGCCTACTCCTACGAGCAGTACTTC. Translating gives CASSFDRAYSYEQYF.